The 15 T cell receptor beta chains below come from one sample, sequenced in a study of OX40 agonist ivuxolimab in advanced cancers. Repertoires were generated with immunoSEQ multiplex PCR, while TCRdb's copy carries only in-frame clones and drops some. The sample lists approximately 25,000 clones; about 77% were seen once. Sequenced here: CD4+ or CD8+ T cells sorted from blood, sampled in a trial of the OX40 agonist ivuxolimab. The receptor source for this set is an adult with an advanced solid tumor such as melanoma, head and neck, liver or kidney cancer.

The chain combines TRBV6-6 with TRBJ1-6, with D possibly matching TRBD1 (5 bases). This CDR3 is built from 14 residues. Germline V gene lookup returns CDR1 MNHNY and CDR2 SVGAGI (reference sequence). V was pared by 6 bases and J by 5 bases, with 11 bases between. CDR3 in DNA: TGTGCCAGCAGCCTCGGGACTGATAATTCACCCCTCCACTTT. Residues: CASSLGTDNSPLHF.

The chain uses TRBV30 and TRBJ2-1; 7 bases map to TRBD1. The germline V gene has CDR1 GTSNPN and CDR2 SVGIG (reference sequence). J gave up 7 bases and V 0 bases, and 9 bases lay outside the gene matches. The CDR3 runs to 15 residues. CDR3 sequence: CAWSVGGQEVNEQFF. The CDR3 DNA is TGTGCCTGGAGTGTAGGGGGCCAAGAGGTAAATGAGCAGTTCTTC. The complete variable domain, with remaining parts taken from reference TRBV30 and TRBJ2-1, reads SQTIHQWPATLVQPVGSPLSLECTVEGTSNPNLYWYRQAAGRGLQLLFYSVGIGQISSEVPQNLSASRPQDRQFILSSKKLLLSDSGFYLCAWSVGGQEVNEQFFGPGTRLTVL.

The V and J genes are TRBV10-3 and TRBJ2-4; possibly TRBD2 for D (6 bases). The CDR3 covers 14 residues. Germline lookup yields CDR1 ENHRY and CDR2 SYGVKD. Trimming cost V 0 bases and J 9 bases, with 12 bases left between them. The CDR3 here is CAISESMLGGIQYF. The CDR3 region has the DNA TGTGCCATCAGTGAGTCGATGTTGGGGGGCATTCAGTACTTC.

This chain connects TRBV28 to TRBJ2-2; tentative D call: TRBD1 (7 bases). This CDR3 region has 15 residues. In germline, CDR1 is MDHEN, CDR2 SYDVKM. V was pared by 6 bases and J by 5 bases, with 16 bases between. The CDR3 region is CASRRQGGRTGELFF. The CDR3, as DNA: TGTGCCAGCAGGAGGCAGGGGGGAAGGACCGGGGAGCTGTTTTTT.

The chain uses TRBV28 and TRBJ1-5; D is unclear. The germline V gene encodes CDR1 MDHEN and CDR2 SYDVKM. Trimming removed 4 bases from V and 5 bases from J, with 15 bases in between. CDR3 size: 15 residues. The CDR3: CASSSFTSGDQPQHF. The CDR3 DNA is TGTGCCAGCAGTTCCTTCACTAGCGGAGATCAGCCCCAGCATTTT.

The V gene is TRBV2, the J gene TRBJ2-5, with a possible D match to TRBD2 (6 bases). The CDR3 is 16 residues long. V lost 0 bases and J 5 bases, leaving 16 bases between the germline ends. The germline V gene encodes CDR1 SNHLY and CDR2 FYNNEI. In DNA form, the CDR3 reads TGTGCCAGCAGTGAAGCTGGGACTCGACCGGGGGAGACCCAGTACTTC. This gives the protein CASSEAGTRPGETQYF.

The chain carries TRBV19 and TRBJ1-2; D uncertain. V lost 6 bases, J lost 0 bases, and 14 bases lay in between. CDR1 is LNHDA, CDR2 SQIVND, per germline (reference sequence). The CDR3 contains 15 residues. CDR3 sequence: CASRMEGATNYGYTF. CDR3 sequence (DNA): TGTGCCAGTAGGATGGAAGGAGCAACTAACTATGGCTACACCTTC. The full variable domain, completed using reference TRBV19 and TRBJ1-2, is DGGITQSPKYLFRKEGQNVTLSCEQNLNHDAMYWYRQDPGQGLRLIYYSQIVNDFQKGDIAEGYSVSREKKESFPLTVTSAQKNPTAFYLCASRMEGATNYGYTFGSGTRLTVV.

The rearrangement links TRBV14 to TRBJ1-1; 7 positions agree with TRBD1. Looked up from germline, CDR1 is SGHDN and CDR2 is FVKESK. CDR3 length: 16 amino acids. With 4 bases clipped from V and 7 bases from J, the junction kept 15 bases outside the gene matches. CDR3 bases: TGTGCCAGCAGCCTCGACAGGGAGACTACGAATAATGAAGCTTTCTTT. It codes for CASSLDRETTNNEAFF.

V usage is TRBV6-5 and J usage is TRBJ1-1, with D maybe TRBD1 (6 bases). There are 14 residues in the CDR3. Trimming took off 7 bases at V and 5 bases at J, with 17 bases between the two ends. Germline V gives CDR1 MNHEY, CDR2 SVGAGI. The CDR3 bases are TGTGCCAGCACCCGCCCAGGGGTGATAACTGAAGCTTTCTTT. Protein: CASTRPGVITEAFF.

A remark on this clone: A much larger clonotype is one base distant, so this may be a read error. The rearrangement joins TRBV5-4 to TRBJ1-1, with D maybe TRBD1 (5 bases). Germline V gives CDR1 SGHNT, CDR2 YYREEE (reference sequence). V shed 4 bases and J shed 1 base, with 8 bases lying between them. The CDR3 totals 13 residues. Here the CDR3 DNA reads TGTGCCAGCAGCCGGGACGGGAACACTGAAGCTTTCTTT. Protein product: CASSRDGNTEAFF.

This clone appeared once. The chain joins TRBV7-9 to TRBJ2-3; either TRBD1 or TRBD2 may fit D (5 bases each). The V end was cut by 3 bases, the J end by 0 bases, with 7 bases between. Germline V gives CDR1 SEHNR, CDR2 FQNEAQ (reference sequence). The CDR3 has 14 amino acids. CDR3 sequence reads: CASSFGGSTDTQYF. CDR3 DNA: TGTGCCAGCAGCTTTGGGGGTAGCACAGATACGCAGTATTTT.

This clone has only a few counts. This same CDR3 is encoded by further DNA sequences in the sample. This chain links TRBV7-6 with TRBJ2-2; 8 positions match TRBD1. CDR3 length equals 16 residues. With 3 bases clipped from V and 2 bases from J, the junction kept 5 bases outside the gene matches. The germline V gene encodes CDR1 SGHVS and CDR2 FNYEAQ. The chain's CDR3 is CASSFRTGLNTGELFF. In nucleotides, the CDR3 is TGTGCCAGCAGCTTCAGGACAGGGTTAAACACCGGGGAGCTGTTTTTT.

The chain employs TRBV5-1 and TRBJ2-1, with 7 bases identical to TRBD1. The CDR3 spans 14 residues. Trimming at V came to 3 bases and at J to 4 bases, leaving 4 bases not matched to a gene. Germline values: CDR1 SGHRS, CDR2 YFSETQ. Written as DNA, the CDR3 is TGCGCCAGCAGCTCCGGGACAGATTACAATGAGCAGTTCTTC. As protein: CASSSGTDYNEQFF. The full variable domain, rest sourced from reference TRBV5-1 and TRBJ2-1, is KAGVTQTPRYLIKTRGQQVTLSCSPISGHRSVSWYQQTPGQGLQFLFEYFSETQRNKGNFPGRFSGRQFSNSRSEMNVSTLELGDSALYLCASSSGTDYNEQFFGPGTRLTVL.

The chain recombines TRBV5-6 with TRBJ2-7; 10 bases agree with TRBD2. The germline V gene encodes CDR1 SGHDT and CDR2 YYEEEE. The CDR3 has 14 amino acids. V trimming: 3 bases; J trimming: 2 bases; junction bases outside the gene matches: 2. CDR3 DNA sequence: TGTGCCAGCAGCTCTAGCGGGGGAACCTACGAGCAGTACTTC. It translates to CASSSSGGTYEQYF.

This chain links TRBV10-3 with TRBJ2-7; unclear D gene. CDR3 length: 13 residues. V was pared by 5 bases and J by 0 bases, with 8 bases between. Germline V CDR1 and CDR2: ENHRY, SYGVKD. CDR3 nucleotides: TGTGCCATCAGTTTAACTAACTCCTACGAGCAGTACTTC. Translating gives CAISLTNSYEQYF.